Each of the 25 T cell receptor beta chains below was sequenced from the same sample in a study of Ad26.COV2.S vaccination and SARS-CoV-2 variants. Only in-frame clones appear in the TCRdb table, and some are missing; sequencing was by immunoSEQ multiplex PCR. The repertoire holds approximately 280,000 clones, more than 70% seen once, with about 3.1% in the top ten. Specified treatment: around 19 received Ad26.COV2.S at low or high dose, single or two shots; a few received placebo; per-sample allocation not given. Vaccine and placebo recipients were sampled on day 63 after the first injection. The sample consisted of peripheral blood, taken in a trial of Ad26.COV2.S vaccine versus placebo. The source is a person between 18 and 65 years old who received the Ad26.COV2.S COVID-19 vaccine or a placebo.

This clone was found once. The chain couples TRBV7-9 to TRBJ2-7; the match to TRBD2 covers 12 bases. The junction had 1 base not matched to a gene; V was cut back by 1 base and J by 3 bases. Germline V gene data show CDR1 as SEHNR and CDR2 as FQNEAQ (reference sequence). CDR3 size: 15 residues. Written as DNA, the CDR3 is TGTGCCAGCAGCTTAGGGACTAGCGGGATCTACGAGCAGTACTTC. Protein: CASSLGTSGIYEQYF.

The chain uses TRBV11-2 and TRBJ2-7; TRBD2 agrees at 7 bases. The junction had 7 bases not matched to a gene; V was cut back by 1 base and J by 4 bases. The CDR3 sequence is 15 residues long. Germline values: CDR1 SGHAT, CDR2 FQNNGV. In nucleotides, the CDR3 is TGTGCCAGCAGCTTAGGAGGCGGGAGTCGATACGAGCAGTACTTC. Its protein product is CASSLGGGSRYEQYF.

The J gene is TRBJ2-1, the V gene TRBV28; 7 nucleotides agree with TRBD2. Germline CDR1 and CDR2: MDHEN and SYDVKM. The CDR3 consists of 15 residues. V lost 5 bases to trimming and J lost 5 bases; unmatched junction nucleotides: 9. This CDR3 is CASSPSVSGNNEQFF. The DNA for the CDR3 is TGTGCCAGCAGTCCCTCCGTGAGCGGGAACAATGAGCAGTTCTTC.

The chain joins TRBV6-5 to TRBJ2-6; D is uncertain. V dropped 6 bases and J dropped 8 bases, with 8 bases sitting between them. From germline, CDR1 is MNHEY and CDR2 SVGAGI. The CDR3 is 12 amino acids. The CDR3 here is CASRRLSNVLTF. The CDR3 region has the DNA TGTGCCAGCAGAAGGCTTTCCAACGTCCTGACTTTC.

V and J are TRBV27 and TRBJ2-7, with 7 bases matching TRBD2. The CDR3 is 14 amino acids. The germline V gene has CDR1 MNHEY and CDR2 SMNVEV (reference sequence). The J segment lost 3 bases and the V segment lost 2 bases, leaving 4 bases of the junction unmatched. In DNA, the CDR3 is TGTGCCAGCAGTTTAAAGGGGAGGGTCTACGAGCAGTACTTC. Translation gives CASSLKGRVYEQYF.

The chain uses TRBV3-1 (or the pseudogene TRBV3-2) and TRBJ2-3; 10 positions agree with TRBD2. The CDR3 is 16 amino acids. Germline V lookup: CDR1 LGHDT, CDR2 YNNKEL (reference sequence). With V trimmed by 2 bases and J by 1 base, 3 bases remained unmatched. The CDR3 DNA reads TGTGCCAGCAGCCAATGGACTAGCGGACGCACAGATACGCAGTATTTT. Its translation: CASSQWTSGRTDTQYF.

CDR3 DNA sequence: TGCGCCAGCAGCCCTTTCGGGACAGGAAAGTTCTTC. This codes for CASSPFGTGKFF. J is TRBJ2-1 and V is TRBV4-1, with 8 bases fitting TRBD1. This CDR3 has 12 amino acids. The V gene's germline CDR1 is MGHRA and CDR2 YSYEKL. Trimming at V came to 4 bases and at J to 14 bases, leaving 7 bases not matched to a gene.

This chain connects TRBV7-2 to TRBJ1-1; D gene uncertain. Germline-derived CDR1 and CDR2 are SGHTA and FQGNSA. V was cut by 2 bases and J by 1 base, with 2 bases left in between. This CDR3 is 12 amino acids long. CDR3 in DNA: TGTGCCAGCAGCTTATGGAACACTGAAGCTTTCTTT. It codes for CASSLWNTEAFF.

The chain couples TRBV7-2 to TRBJ1-1; no clear D gene. V was cut by 1 base and J by 5 bases, with 14 bases left in between. From germline, CDR1 is SGHTA and CDR2 FQGNSA. This CDR3 is 15 amino acids long. The CDR3 DNA sequence: TGTGCCAGCAGCTTAGTACGAGGAATAGGGACTGAAGCTTTCTTT. This sequence encodes CASSLVRGIGTEAFF.

The chain has TRBV30 and TRBJ2-2; D gene unclear. V lost 2 bases, J lost 0 bases, and 4 bases lay in between. This CDR3 is built from 13 residues. Germline loops: CDR1 GTSNPN, CDR2 SVGIG (reference sequence). The DNA for the CDR3 is TGTGCCTGGAGTCCGGCGAACACCGGGGAGCTGTTTTTT. Protein product: CAWSPANTGELFF.

In this sample, this clone turned up once. The gene calls are TRBV3-1 (or the pseudogene TRBV3-2) and TRBJ1-2; D remains unclear. CDR3 size: 16 residues. With 1 base removed from V and 5 bases from J, the gap between germline ends came to 17 bases. Germline CDR1 reads LGHDT; CDR2 reads YNNKEL (reference sequence). CDR3 sequence: CASSQGIEGRGYGYTF. CDR3 in DNA: TGTGCCAGCAGCCAAGGTATTGAGGGAAGAGGGTATGGCTACACCTTC.

The chain couples TRBV19 to TRBJ1-1, with D hard to call. The V and J ends lost 1 base and 1 base respectively, with 7 bases between them. Per the germline V gene, CDR1 is LNHDA and CDR2 is SQIVND (reference sequence). CDR3 length: 14 residues. The CDR3 coding sequence is TGTGCCAGTAGTATAGGGGGAACGAACACTGAAGCTTTCTTT. This translates into CASSIGGTNTEAFF.

The chain recombines TRBV4-2 with TRBJ2-1; 10 bases are a match to TRBD2. Germline trimming cut 0 bases from V and 5 bases from J; bases unmatched to any gene: 10. This CDR3 has 18 amino acids. CDR1 and CDR2 from the germline V gene are LGHNA and YNFKEQ. The CDR3 spells CASSQDRASGSPDNEQFF. CDR3 sequence (DNA): TGTGCCAGCAGCCAAGATAGGGCTAGCGGGAGCCCCGACAATGAGCAGTTCTTC.

This clone has a count of ten or more. V is TRBV11-2 and J is TRBJ1-2; D is ambiguous. Germline V gene sequence: CDR1 SGHAT, CDR2 FQNNGV. CDR3 length equals 14 residues. Trimming took off 0 bases at V and 5 bases at J, with 10 bases between the two ends. The CDR3 is CASSLDGGWYGYTF. The CDR3 region has the DNA TGTGCCAGCAGCTTAGATGGCGGTTGGTATGGCTACACCTTC.

The chain uses TRBV6-1 and TRBJ1-2; D unclear. From germline, CDR1 is MNHNS and CDR2 SASEGT. V lost 1 base and J 4 bases, leaving 4 bases between the germline ends. CDR3 size: 12 residues. In nucleotides, the CDR3 is TGTGCCAGCAGTGAAGGTGTCTATGGCTACACCTTC. Translating gives CASSEGVYGYTF.

Comment on this clone: Distinct nucleotide sequences in the sample also encode this CDR3. V and J are TRBV19 and TRBJ1-4; 12 positions match TRBD1. There are 15 residues in the CDR3. With 5 bases clipped from V and 8 bases from J, the junction kept 6 bases outside the gene matches. Germline CDR1 reads LNHDA; CDR2 reads SQIVND (reference sequence). This chain's CDR3 is CASSVSGTGGEKLFF. Here the CDR3 DNA reads TGTGCCAGTAGTGTCTCCGGGACAGGGGGCGAAAAACTGTTTTTT.

The genes are TRBV7-9 and TRBJ2-7, with no clear D. In germline, CDR1 is SEHNR, CDR2 FQNEAQ (reference sequence). Trimming left V 6 bases short and J 0 bases short, with 6 bases between. The CDR3 length is 12 residues. The DNA for the CDR3 is TGTGCCAGCAGTGTACCCTCCTACGAGCAGTACTTC. It encodes CASSVPSYEQYF.

For the CDR3, the DNA is TGTGCCATCAGGCCCGGGACAGTCATGAACACTGAAGCTTTCTTT. Protein: CAIRPGTVMNTEAFF. The chain recombines TRBV10-3 with TRBJ1-1, with TRBD1 matching 7 bases. Germline CDR1 ENHRY, CDR2 SYGVKD. This CDR3 comprises 15 residues. Trimming took 6 bases from V and 0 from J; bases not matched to a gene: 7.

Remarks on this clone: Its ends do not fully match the called genes, so a read error is possible. V gene TRBV27 combines with J gene TRBJ1-6; TRBD1 aligns across 8 bases. The V gene's germline CDR1 is MNHEY and CDR2 SMNVEV (reference sequence). This CDR3 has 13 residues. The CDR3 region has the DNA TGTGCCAGCAGTTTCACGTACCGGGACAGGACCGTTTTT. Residues: CASSFTYRDRTVF.

The chain uses TRBV6-5 and TRBJ2-1; D gene uncertain. This CDR3 comprises 14 residues. Trimming cost V 1 base and J 6 bases, with 10 bases left between them. CDR1 is MNHEY, CDR2 SVGAGI, per germline. The DNA of the CDR3 is TGTGCCAGCAGTTACTGGGCGGAAACCAATGAGCAGTTCTTC. Protein: CASSYWAETNEQFF.

This chain links TRBV25-1 with TRBJ1-2; no reliable D call. V shed 3 bases and J shed 4 bases, with 24 bases lying between them. The CDR3 contains 18 residues. Germline V lookup: CDR1 MGHDK, CDR2 SYGVNS. The CDR3 DNA follows: TGTGCCAGCAGTGATTCTACTGAGGAGGGAGTGTATACCTATGGCTACACCTTC. Encoded protein: CASSDSTEEGVYTYGYTF.

This clone was seen a single time. V gene TRBV19 combines with J gene TRBJ1-1, with D hard to call. The CDR3 has 17 residues. Deletions cut 2 bases from V and 0 bases from J, with 16 bases between. Germline V gene sequence: CDR1 LNHDA, CDR2 SQIVND (reference sequence). CDR3 DNA: TGTGCCAGTAGTATAAGGCGGGCAGGCCTCATGAACACTGAAGCTTTCTTT. Amino acids: CASSIRRAGLMNTEAFF.

This chain uses TRBV7-8 with TRBJ2-7, with unresolved D. Germline loops: CDR1 SGHVS, CDR2 FQNEAQ. V was shortened by 2 bases and J by 3 bases, with 14 bases between the two germline ends. This CDR3 region has 15 residues. The CDR3 nucleotides read TGTGCCAGCAGCTTACAAAGGCTAAGGATCTACGAGCAGTACTTC. Translating gives CASSLQRLRIYEQYF.

This sequence joins TRBV19 and TRBJ1-1, with unresolved D. The germline V gene encodes CDR1 LNHDA and CDR2 SQIVND (reference sequence). The length of the CDR3 is 14 residues. Trimming shortened V by 5 bases and J by 0 bases, and 10 bases separated the two germline ends. The CDR3 sequence is CASSPTTVNTEAFF. CDR3 in DNA: TGTGCCAGTAGTCCTACGACGGTGAACACTGAAGCTTTCTTT.

The rearrangement links TRBV20-1 to TRBJ2-1; D remains ambiguous. The ends were cut back, 3 bases at V and 1 base at J, with 7 bases in the middle. CDR3 length: 13 residues. Germline V gene lookup returns CDR1 DFQATT and CDR2 SNEGSKA (reference sequence). CDR3 DNA sequence: TGCAGTGCTAGTGGTGGGTCCTACAATGAGCAGTTCTTC. Protein sequence: CSASGGSYNEQFF.